One and the same sample provided the 8 T cell receptor beta chains below, sequenced in a study of blood T cell repertoires in COVID-19. The table came from immunoSEQ multiplex PCR; TCRdb's copy has only in-frame clones and leaves some out. The repertoire has roughly 200,000 clones, roughly 84% of them found once; the top ten carry over 9.5%. Specimen: peripheral blood. The receptors here all came from a woman older than 75 with COVID-19, enrolled during active disease.

The chain couples TRBV5-1 to TRBJ1-1, with TRBD1 matching over 8 bases. This CDR3 comprises 16 residues. Germline V lookup: CDR1 SGHRS, CDR2 YFSETQ. Losses at the gene ends were 0 bases for V and 4 bases for J; bases not matched to a gene: 8. CDR3 amino acids: CASSLGGDRGGTEAFF. DNA of the CDR3: TGCGCCAGCAGCTTGGGGGGAGACAGGGGCGGCACTGAAGCTTTCTTT.

This clone was counted only a few times. The chain couples TRBV5-1 to TRBJ2-7, with TRBD1 identical over 8 bases. Germline lookup yields CDR1 SGHRS and CDR2 YFSETQ. Trimming removed 4 bases from V and 6 bases from J; junction bases left unmatched: 3. The CDR3 is 12 residues long. The CDR3 DNA reads TGCGCCAGCAGCCCCGACAGGGGCGAGCAGTACTTC. Its translation: CASSPDRGEQYF.

The chain links TRBV7-2 to TRBJ2-1; 10 nucleotides agree with TRBD2. Germline CDR1 SGHTA, CDR2 FQGNSA. After removal of 4 bases from V and 2 bases from J, the junction contained 2 bases not matched to a gene. The CDR3 length is 15 residues. The CDR3 DNA follows: TGTGCCAGCAGCTCGACTAGCGGGCCCTACAATGAGCAGTTCTTC. Translating it yields CASSSTSGPYNEQFF.

This sequence joins TRBV5-6 and TRBJ1-4; 8 nucleotides align to TRBD1. This CDR3 contains 15 residues. V shed 3 bases and J 2 bases; nucleotides not matched to a gene: 3. Germline V gene data show CDR1 as SGHDT and CDR2 as YYEEEE. The DNA for the CDR3 is TGTGCCAGCAGCTCGCAGGGGGCGACTAATGAAAAACTGTTTTTT. Protein product: CASSSQGATNEKLFF.

For this clone: This same CDR3 is encoded by further DNA sequences in the sample. V and J are TRBV6-5 and TRBJ2-3, with 8 bases lining up with TRBD1. This CDR3 region has 14 residues. Germline V gene lookup returns CDR1 MNHEY and CDR2 SVGAGI. V lost 6 bases to trimming and J lost 1 base; unmatched junction nucleotides: 3. CDR3 residues: CASRGGQGTDTQYF. The CDR3 DNA reads TGTGCCAGCAGAGGGGGACAGGGCACAGATACGCAGTATTTT.

The rearrangement uses TRBV5-6 and TRBJ2-5, with unresolved D. Germline V gives CDR1 SGHDT, CDR2 YYEEEE. The length of the CDR3 is 11 residues. The germline V and J ends were trimmed by 3 bases and 6 bases, with 6 bases remaining between them. DNA of the CDR3: TGTGCCAGCAGCTCCCTAAAGACCCAGTACTTC. It specifies CASSSLKTQYF.

The chain employs TRBV18 and TRBJ2-3, with 10 positions matching TRBD2. The V gene's germline CDR1 is KGHSH and CDR2 LQKENI. This CDR3 has 15 residues. Losses at the gene ends were 3 bases for V and 2 bases for J; bases not matched to a gene: 2. Here the CDR3 reads CASSPTSGSTDTQYF. In DNA form, the CDR3 reads TGTGCCAGCTCACCGACTAGCGGGTCCACAGATACGCAGTATTTT.

This chain connects TRBV27 to TRBJ1-5; D is undetermined. CDR3 size: 13 residues. The V end was cut by 6 bases, the J end by 5 bases, with 11 bases between. Germline CDR1 MNHEY, CDR2 SMNVEV (reference sequence). CDR3 sequence reads: CASSAGLYQPQHF. The CDR3 DNA sequence: TGTGCCAGCAGCGCGGGCCTCTATCAGCCCCAGCATTTT.